This TCR beta chain was sequenced in a study of CD8+CD57+ T cells in acquired aplastic anemia. Comments on this clonotype: What it binds is unknown.

This CDR3 comprises 14 residues. In germline, CDR1 is DFQATT, CDR2 SNEGSKA (reference sequence). Trimming cost V 3 bases and J 8 bases, with 17 bases left between them. Sequenced patients had shown CD8+CD57+ cell expansion by flow cytometry. Genomic DNA templated the TCR beta VDJ and CDR3 profiling. In TCRdb, the reads were re-called with MiXCR into one record per CDR3 protein. Among 200,000 to 250,000 distinct CDR3 sequences listed, around three fifths were seen once. General study results and limits: Between patients and controls, approximately 29 CD8+ CDR3 sequences were found in common.

This chain connects TRBV20-1 to TRBJ2-1; D not resolved. The sequenced material came from sorted CD4+, CD8+, or CD8+CD57+ T cells (not recorded which) from PBMCs. This sequence originates from a human donor with aplastic anemia. The chain's CDR3 is CSASPGSGPDEQFF. CDR3 nucleotides: TGCAGTGCTAGCCCAGGTTCTGGGCCCGATGAGCAGTTCTTC.